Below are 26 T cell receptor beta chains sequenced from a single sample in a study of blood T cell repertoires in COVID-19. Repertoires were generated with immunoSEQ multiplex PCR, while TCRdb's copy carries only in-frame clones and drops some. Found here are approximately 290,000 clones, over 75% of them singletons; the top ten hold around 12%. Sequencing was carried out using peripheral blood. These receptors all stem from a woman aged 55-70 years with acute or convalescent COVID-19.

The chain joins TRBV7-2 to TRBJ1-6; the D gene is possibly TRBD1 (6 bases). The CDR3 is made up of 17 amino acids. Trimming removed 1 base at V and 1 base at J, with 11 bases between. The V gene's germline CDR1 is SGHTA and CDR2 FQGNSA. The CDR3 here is CASSLGSDSSYNSPLHF. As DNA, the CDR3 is TGTGCCAGCAGCTTAGGGTCGGACAGTTCCTATAATTCACCCCTCCACTTT.

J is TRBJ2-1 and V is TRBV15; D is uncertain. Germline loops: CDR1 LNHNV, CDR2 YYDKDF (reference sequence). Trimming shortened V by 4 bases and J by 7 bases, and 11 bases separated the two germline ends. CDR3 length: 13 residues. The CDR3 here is CATSTDLLNEQFF. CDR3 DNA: TGTGCCACCAGCACCGACTTACTAAATGAGCAGTTCTTC. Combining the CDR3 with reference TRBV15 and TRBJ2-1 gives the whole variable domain DAMVIQNPRYQVTQFGKPVTLSCSQTLNHNVMYWYQQKSSQAPKLLFHYYDKDFNNEADTPDNFQSRRPNTSFCFLDIRSPGLGDTAMYLCATSTDLLNEQFFGPGTRLTVL.

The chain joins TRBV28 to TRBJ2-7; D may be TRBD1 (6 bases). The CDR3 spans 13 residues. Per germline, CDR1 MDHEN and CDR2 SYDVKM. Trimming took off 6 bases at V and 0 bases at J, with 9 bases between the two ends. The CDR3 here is CASRGGSSYEQYF. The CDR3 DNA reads TGTGCCAGCAGAGGGGGATCCTCCTACGAGCAGTACTTC.

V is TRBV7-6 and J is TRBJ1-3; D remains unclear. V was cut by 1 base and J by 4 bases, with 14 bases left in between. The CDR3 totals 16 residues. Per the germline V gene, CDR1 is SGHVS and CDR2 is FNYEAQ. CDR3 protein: CASSLGVRESGNTIYF. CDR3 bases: TGTGCCAGCAGCTTAGGAGTTCGGGAGTCAGGAAACACCATATATTTT.

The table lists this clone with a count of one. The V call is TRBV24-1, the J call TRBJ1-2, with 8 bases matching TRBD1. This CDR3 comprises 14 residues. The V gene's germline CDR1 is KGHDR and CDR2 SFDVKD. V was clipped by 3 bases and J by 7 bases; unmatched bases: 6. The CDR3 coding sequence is TGTGCCACCAGTGATGACAGGGGTGTGCGTGGCTACACCTTC. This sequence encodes CATSDDRGVRGYTF.

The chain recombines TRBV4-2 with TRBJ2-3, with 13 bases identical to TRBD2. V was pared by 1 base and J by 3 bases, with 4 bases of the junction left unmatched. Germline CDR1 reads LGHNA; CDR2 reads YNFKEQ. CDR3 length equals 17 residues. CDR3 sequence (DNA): TGTGCCAGCAGCCAAGTGGGACTAGCGGGGTTAACAGATACGCAGTATTTT. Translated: CASSQVGLAGLTDTQYF.

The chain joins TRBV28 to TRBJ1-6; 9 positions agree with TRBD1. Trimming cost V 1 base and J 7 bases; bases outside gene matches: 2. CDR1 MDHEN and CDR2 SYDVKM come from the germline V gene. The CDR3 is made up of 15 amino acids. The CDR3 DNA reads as TGTGCCAGCAGTTTATTACAGGGGGCGAATTCACCCCTCCACTTT. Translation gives CASSLLQGANSPLHF.

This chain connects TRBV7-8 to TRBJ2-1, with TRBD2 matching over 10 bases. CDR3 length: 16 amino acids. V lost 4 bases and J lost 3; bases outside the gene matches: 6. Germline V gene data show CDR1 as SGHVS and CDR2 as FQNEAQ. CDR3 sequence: CASSSPTSGVYNEQFF. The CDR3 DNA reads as TGTGCCAGCAGCTCCCCTACTAGCGGGGTCTACAATGAGCAGTTCTTC. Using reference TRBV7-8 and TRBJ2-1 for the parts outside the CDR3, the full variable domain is GAGVSQSPRYKVAKRGQDVALRCDPISGHVSLFWYQQALGQGPEFLTYFQNEAQLDKSGLPSDRFFAERPEGSVSTLKIQRTQQEDSAVYLCASSSPTSGVYNEQFFGPGTRLTVL.

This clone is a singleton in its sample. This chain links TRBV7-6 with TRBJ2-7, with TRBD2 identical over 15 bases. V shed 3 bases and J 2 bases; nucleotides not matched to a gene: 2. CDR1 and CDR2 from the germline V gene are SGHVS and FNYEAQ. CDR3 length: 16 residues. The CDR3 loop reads CASSLGLAGGTYEQYF. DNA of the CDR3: TGTGCCAGCAGCTTGGGACTAGCGGGGGGAACCTACGAGCAGTACTTC.

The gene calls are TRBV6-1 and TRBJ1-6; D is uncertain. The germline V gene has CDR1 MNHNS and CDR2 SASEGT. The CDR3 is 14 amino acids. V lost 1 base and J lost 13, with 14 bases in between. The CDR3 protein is CASSEVHSPSPLHF. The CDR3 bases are TGTGCCAGCAGTGAAGTTCACTCCCCTTCGCCCCTCCACTTT.

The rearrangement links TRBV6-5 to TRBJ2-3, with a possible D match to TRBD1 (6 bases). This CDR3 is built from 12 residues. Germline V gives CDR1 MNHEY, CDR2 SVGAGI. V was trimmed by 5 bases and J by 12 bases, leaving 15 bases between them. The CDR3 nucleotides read TGTGCCAGCAGTCAAACAGGGACCCTACAGTATTTT. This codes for CASSQTGTLQYF.

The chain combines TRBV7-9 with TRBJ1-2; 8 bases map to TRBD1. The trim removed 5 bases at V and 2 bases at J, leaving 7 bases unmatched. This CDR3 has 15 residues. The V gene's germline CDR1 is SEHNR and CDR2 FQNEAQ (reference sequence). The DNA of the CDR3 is TGTGCCAGCAGCATACCGGGACAGGAGAACTATGGCTACACCTTC. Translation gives CASSIPGQENYGYTF.

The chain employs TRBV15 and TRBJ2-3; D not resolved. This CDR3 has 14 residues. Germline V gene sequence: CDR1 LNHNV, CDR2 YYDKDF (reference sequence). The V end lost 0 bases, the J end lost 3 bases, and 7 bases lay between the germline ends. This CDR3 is CATSRDLETDTQYF. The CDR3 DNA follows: TGTGCCACCAGCAGAGATTTAGAGACAGATACGCAGTATTTT.

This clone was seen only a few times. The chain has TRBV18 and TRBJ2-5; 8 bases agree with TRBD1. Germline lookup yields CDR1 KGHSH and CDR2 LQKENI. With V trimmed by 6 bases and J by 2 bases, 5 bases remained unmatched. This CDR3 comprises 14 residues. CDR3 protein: CASSRNRGQETQYF. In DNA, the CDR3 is TGTGCCAGCTCTAGGAACAGGGGGCAAGAGACCCAGTACTTC.

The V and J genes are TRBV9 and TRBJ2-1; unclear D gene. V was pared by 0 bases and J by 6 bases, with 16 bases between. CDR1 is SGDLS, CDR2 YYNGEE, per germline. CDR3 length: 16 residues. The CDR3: CASSVVGTQLSNEQFF. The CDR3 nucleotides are TGTGCCAGCAGCGTAGTGGGTACACAGCTTAGCAATGAGCAGTTCTTC.

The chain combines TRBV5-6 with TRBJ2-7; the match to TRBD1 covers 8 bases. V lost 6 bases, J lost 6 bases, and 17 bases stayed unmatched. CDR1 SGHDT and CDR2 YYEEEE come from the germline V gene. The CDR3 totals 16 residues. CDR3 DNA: TGTGCCAGCAAAACTCCTTTTGGCGACAGGGGTACCGAGCAGTACTTC. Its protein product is CASKTPFGDRGTEQYF.

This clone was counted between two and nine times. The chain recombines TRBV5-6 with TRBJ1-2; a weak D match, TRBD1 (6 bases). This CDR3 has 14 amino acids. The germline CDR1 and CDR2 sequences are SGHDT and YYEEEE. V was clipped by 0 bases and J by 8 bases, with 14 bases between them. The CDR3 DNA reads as TGTGCCAGCAGCTTGGATCAGGGGCCTAGGGGCTACACCTTC. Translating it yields CASSLDQGPRGYTF.

CDR3 amino acids: CASSTTVSGNTIYF. The CDR3 nucleotides are TGTGCCAGCAGCACGACAGTCTCTGGAAACACCATATATTTT. This chain joins TRBV28 and TRBJ1-3; perhaps TRBD1 as D (5 bases). CDR1 and CDR2 from the germline V gene are MDHEN and SYDVKM. V gave up 6 bases and J gave up 0 bases, with 9 bases separating them. This CDR3 has 14 residues.

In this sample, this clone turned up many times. The CDR3, as DNA: TGTGCCAGCAGCCGGGACAGGGAGACCCAGTACTTC. Its protein is CASSRDRETQYF. V is TRBV7-3 and J is TRBJ2-5; 8 bases are shared with TRBD1. V gave up 5 bases and J gave up 5 bases; unmatched junction bases: 1. CDR3 size: 12 residues. CDR1 and CDR2 (germline): SGHTA, FQGTGA.

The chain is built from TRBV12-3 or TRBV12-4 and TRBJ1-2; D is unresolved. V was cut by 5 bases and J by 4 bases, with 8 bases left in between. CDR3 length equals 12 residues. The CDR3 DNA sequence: TGTGCCAGCAGTCGTGACACCTATGGCTACACCTTC. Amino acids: CASSRDTYGYTF.

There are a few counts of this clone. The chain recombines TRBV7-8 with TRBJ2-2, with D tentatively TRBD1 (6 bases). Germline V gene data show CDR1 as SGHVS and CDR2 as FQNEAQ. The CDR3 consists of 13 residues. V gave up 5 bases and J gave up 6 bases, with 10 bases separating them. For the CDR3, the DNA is TGTGCCAGCAGCGTTAACAGGGCCGGGGAGCTGTTTTTT. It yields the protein CASSVNRAGELFF.

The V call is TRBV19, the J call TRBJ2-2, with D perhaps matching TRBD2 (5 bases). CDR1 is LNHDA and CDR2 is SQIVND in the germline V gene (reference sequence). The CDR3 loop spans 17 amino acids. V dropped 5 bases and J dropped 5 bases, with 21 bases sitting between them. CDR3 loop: CASSLDSGPLSTGELFF. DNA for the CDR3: TGTGCCAGTAGTTTGGACTCCGGGCCTTTGAGTACCGGGGAGCTGTTTTTT. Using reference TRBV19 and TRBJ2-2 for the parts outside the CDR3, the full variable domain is DGGITQSPKYLFRKEGQNVTLSCEQNLNHDAMYWYRQDPGQGLRLIYYSQIVNDFQKGDIAEGYSVSREKKESFPLTVTSAQKNPTAFYLCASSLDSGPLSTGELFFGEGSRLTVL.

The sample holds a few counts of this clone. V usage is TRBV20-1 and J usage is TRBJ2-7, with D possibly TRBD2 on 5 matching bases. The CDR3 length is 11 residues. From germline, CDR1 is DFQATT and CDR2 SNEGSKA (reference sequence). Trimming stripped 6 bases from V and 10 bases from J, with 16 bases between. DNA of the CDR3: TGCAGTGCCCCCCGGGGAAATTCCCAGTACTTC. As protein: CSAPRGNSQYF.

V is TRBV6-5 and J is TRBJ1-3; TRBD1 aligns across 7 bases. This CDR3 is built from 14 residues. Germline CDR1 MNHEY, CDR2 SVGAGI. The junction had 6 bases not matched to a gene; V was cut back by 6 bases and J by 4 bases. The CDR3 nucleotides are TGTGCCAGCAGCCGACAGGGTTACGGAAACACCATATATTTT. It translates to CASSRQGYGNTIYF.

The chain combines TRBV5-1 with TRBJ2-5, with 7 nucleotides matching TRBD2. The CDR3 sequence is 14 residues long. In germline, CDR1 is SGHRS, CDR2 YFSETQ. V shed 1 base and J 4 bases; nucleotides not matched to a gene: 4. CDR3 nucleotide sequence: TGCGCCAGCAGCTTGCAGACGGGAGGAGAGACCCAGTACTTC. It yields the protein CASSLQTGGETQYF.

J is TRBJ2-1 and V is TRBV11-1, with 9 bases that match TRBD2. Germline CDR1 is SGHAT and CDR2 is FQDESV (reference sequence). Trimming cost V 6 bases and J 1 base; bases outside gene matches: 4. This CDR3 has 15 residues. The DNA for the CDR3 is TGTGCCAGCAGGTTTAGCGGGAGTTCCTACAATGAGCAGTTCTTC. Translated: CASRFSGSSYNEQFF. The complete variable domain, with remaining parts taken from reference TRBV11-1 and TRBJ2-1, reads EAEVAQSPRYKITEKSQAVAFWCDPISGHATLYWYRQILGQGPELLVQFQDESVVDDSQLPKDRFSAERLKGVDSTLKIQPAELGDSAMYLCASRFSGSSYNEQFFGPGTRLTVL.